This T cell receptor (beta chain) was sequenced in a study of blood T cell repertoires in COVID-19. Study as a whole: Samples of COVID-19 (acute and convalescent) were obtained from the United States, Italy and Spain. PBMCs, B-cell-depleted T cells, or T cells provided the cDNA or gDNA that made up the material.

In the authors' workflow: Reference gene primers were amplified, and this amplification served to estimate nucleated cell counts. Some clones are missing from TCRdb's copy, which holds only in-frame ones; the method was immunoSEQ multiplex PCR. V, J and clone size reflect that table, while D and trimming were determined from the DNA. Among approximately 290,000 clones listed, roughly 91% were seen once. V was shortened by 0 bases and J by 0 bases, with 9 bases between the two germline ends. Germline CDR1 and CDR2: MNHNS and SASEGT. The CDR3 length is 15 residues. What was sequenced was peripheral blood. The chain has TRBV6-1 and TRBJ2-7, with TRBD2 as a possible D gene (6 bases). The clonotype was recovered from a man younger than 40 with acute or convalescent COVID-19. The CDR3 reads CASSEAGGSSYEQYF. The CDR3 DNA is TGTGCCAGCAGTGAAGCTGGAGGGAGCTCCTACGAGCAGTACTTC.